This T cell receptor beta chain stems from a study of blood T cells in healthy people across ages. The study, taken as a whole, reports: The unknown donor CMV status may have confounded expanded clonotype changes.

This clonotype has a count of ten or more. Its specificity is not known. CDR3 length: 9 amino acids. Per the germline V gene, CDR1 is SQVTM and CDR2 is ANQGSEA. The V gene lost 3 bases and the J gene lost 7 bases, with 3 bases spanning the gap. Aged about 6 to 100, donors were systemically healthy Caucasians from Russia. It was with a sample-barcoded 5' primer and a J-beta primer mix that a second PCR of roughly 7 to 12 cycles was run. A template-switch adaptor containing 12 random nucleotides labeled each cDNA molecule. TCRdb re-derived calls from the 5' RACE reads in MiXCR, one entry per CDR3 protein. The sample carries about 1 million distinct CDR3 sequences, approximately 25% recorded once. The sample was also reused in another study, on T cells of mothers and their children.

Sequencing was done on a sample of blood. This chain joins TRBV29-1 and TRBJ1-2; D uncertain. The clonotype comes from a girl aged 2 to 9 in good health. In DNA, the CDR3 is TGCAGCGTTGACCCTGGCTACACCTTC. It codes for CSVDPGYTF. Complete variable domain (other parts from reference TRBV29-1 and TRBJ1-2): SAVISQKPSRDICQRGTSLTIQCQVDSQVTMMFWYRQQPGQSLTLIATANQGSEATYESGFVIDKFPISRPNLTFSTLTVSNMSPEDSSIYLCSVDPGYTFGSGTRLTVV.